A selection of T cell receptor beta chains follows, all from one sample in a study of T cells expressing NK-cell markers. TCRdb re-called the 5' RACE reads and catalogs CDR3 proteins one per entry, DNA excluded. Its table records 200,000 to 300,000 distinct CDR3 sequences. Sequenced: blood T cells: a sorted CD56 or NKG2C T cell subset, CD4+ or CD8+ T cells, or bulk PBMC T cells (not recorded which). Every receptor here comes from a man aged 18-30 years in good health. The CDR3 runs from the conserved cysteine through the conserved F or W.

j_gene,v_gene,CDR3aa
TRBJ1-4,TRBV29-1,CSVGTGLGEKLFF
TRBJ1-1,TRBV12-3/TRBV12-4,CASSFRGSMNTEAFF
TRBJ1-5,TRBV20-1,CSASRAGTNQPQHF
TRBJ2-1,TRBV20-1,CSARDTSGRMYEQFF
TRBJ2-7,TRBV5-1,CASSFSQKGYEQYF
TRBJ2-1,TRBV11-3,CASSPQGHLTYNEQFF
TRBJ2-7,TRBV7-2,CASSTGTQRVGEQYF
TRBJ2-3,TRBV5-6,CASSSLYGISDTQYF
TRBJ2-5,TRBV6-5,CASARGPETQYF
TRBJ2-1,TRBV12-3/TRBV12-4,CASSLNLAGGRNEQFF
TRBJ2-5,TRBV6-5,CASSSGHPETQYF
TRBJ1-3,TRBV12-3/TRBV12-4,CASSLTEYSGNTIYF
TRBJ2-1,TRBV29-1,CSVYYRDNEQFF
TRBJ2-1,TRBV20-1,CSAPPGGSSYNEQFF
TRBJ2-1,TRBV7-8,CASRLRWSGFDEQFF
TRBJ2-3,TRBV12-3/TRBV12-4,CASSLGGAPDTQYF
TRBJ2-3,TRBV20-1,CSPTGTSGIPDTQYF
TRBJ2-1,TRBV12-3/TRBV12-4,CASSLSLAGGGEQFF
TRBJ1-5,TRBV10-3,CAISGGANQPQHF
TRBJ2-6,TRBV6-1,CASRPEGTGANVLTF
TRBJ2-2,TRBV20-1,CSVARDRGRTGELFF
TRBJ1-2,TRBV30,CACREGYGGYTF
TRBJ2-1,TRBV18,CASSPRTGKVGMAQFF
TRBJ1-6,TRBV20-1,CSARGRTVLGDSPLHF
TRBJ2-7,TRBV6-5,CASSYSVGPPSSYEQYF
TRBJ2-1,TRBV19,CASSIAGRRGNEQFF
TRBJ2-7,TRBV27,CASSLAQGRQQYF
TRBJ2-1,TRBV30,CAGDPSADNEQFF
TRBJ2-5,TRBV7-9,CASHRGAGAGKETQYF
TRBJ2-1,TRBV20-1,CSARGAGTTFYNEQFF
TRBJ1-2,TRBV20-1,CSAKAAANYGYTF
TRBJ2-1,TRBV4-3,CASSQLIYNEQFF
TRBJ2-5,TRBV6-2/TRBV6-3,CASSYSIGILGQSETQYF
TRBJ1-2,TRBV12-3/TRBV12-4,CASSLRLQVTF
TRBJ2-3,TRBV10-2,CASSDPTGGTDTQYF
TRBJ2-2,TRBV15,CATSNAGLSTGELFF
TRBJ1-1,TRBV4-3,CASSQEVQVNTEAFF
TRBJ1-1,TRBV7-9,CASSRGQGASAEAFF
TRBJ2-1,TRBV20-1,CSARRDNSYNEQFF
TRBJ2-1,TRBV12-3/TRBV12-4,CASSSGQGFGDEQFF
TRBJ2-3,TRBV12-3/TRBV12-4,CASIAGVGLDTDTQYF
TRBJ2-5,TRBV20-1,CSVSRQVQETQYF
TRBJ2-1,TRBV12-3/TRBV12-4,CASSFLAGGPSYNEQFF
TRBJ2-3,TRBV29-1,CSVEDPGESQYF
TRBJ2-5,TRBV24-1,CATSDGVHQETQYF
TRBJ2-5,TRBV15,CATSRDPSGRLIETQYF
TRBJ2-7,TRBV7-2,CASSLAPNRVDEQYF
TRBJ2-1,TRBV12-3/TRBV12-4,CASRPQQTGEQFF
TRBJ2-1,TRBV7-8,CASSLVSSGRGNEQFF
TRBJ2-7,TRBV19,CASSRGLAEGYEQYF
TRBJ2-2,TRBV12-3/TRBV12-4,CASRKQGYPTGELFF
TRBJ1-1,TRBV4-1,CASSQGLVRGPTEAFF
TRBJ2-5,TRBV20-1,CSAGAPTASGETQYF